The T cell receptor (beta chain) under discussion was sequenced for a study of shared clonotypes between healthy human individuals. Only in-frame clones appear in the TCRdb table, and some are missing; sequencing was by immunoSEQ multiplex PCR. Counted here are some 2.1 million clones, over 85% occurring once; the ten biggest clones make up around 1.7%. CD45RO-negative, CCR7-selected cells formed the naive CD8 fraction, which excluded terminally differentiated effector memory CD45RA+ cells. HIV-negative, healthy adults without recent acute infections or vaccinations were the donors. Per the germline V gene, CDR1 is MDHEN and CDR2 is SYDVKM. Trimming stripped 5 bases from V and 5 bases from J, with 15 bases between. The CDR3 contains 14 residues.

Input material: naive CD8+ T cells from PBMCs. The receptor comes from a man younger than 30 in good health. Some clones in this sample may be carry-over from other donors' samples. The genes are TRBV28 and TRBJ2-5; D uncertain. This CDR3 is CASSVMGSRETQYF. The CDR3 DNA reads TGTGCCAGCAGTGTTATGGGGTCGCGGGAGACCCAGTACTTC.